What follows are 2 T cell receptor beta chains derived from one specimen sequenced in a study of T cells after yellow fever vaccination. One entry per CDR3 protein results from TCRdb running MiXCR on the 5' RACE reads. The sample records 150,000 to 200,000 distinct CDR3 sequences, approximately 6.2% being singletons. Sequencing used CD4+ T cells sorted from PBMCs, obtained on the day of the first yellow fever vaccination. The receptors here all came from a man in his late teens or twenties who received the YFV17D yellow fever vaccine.

The gene calls are TRBV6-5 and TRBJ2-7, with 8 nucleotides matching TRBD2. The CDR3 is 15 amino acids. Trimming removed 0 bases from V and 4 bases from J; junction bases left unmatched: 5. The V gene's germline CDR1 is MNHEY and CDR2 SVGAGI. The CDR3 sequence: CASSYSSSGGYEQYV. In DNA form, the CDR3 reads TGTGCCAGCAGTTACTCGTCGAGCGGGGGTTACGAGCAGTACGTC.

This clonotype appeared a few times. The chain uses TRBV6-1 and TRBJ2-3; 9 positions agree with TRBD2. V trimming: 6 bases; J trimming: 8 bases; junction bases outside the gene matches: 9. Germline values: CDR1 MNHNS, CDR2 SASEGT. This CDR3 comprises 14 residues. The CDR3, as DNA: TGTGCCAGCAGGCCCGCGGGGGGGCGTGGTACGCAGTATTTT. It is translated as CASRPAGGRGTQYF.